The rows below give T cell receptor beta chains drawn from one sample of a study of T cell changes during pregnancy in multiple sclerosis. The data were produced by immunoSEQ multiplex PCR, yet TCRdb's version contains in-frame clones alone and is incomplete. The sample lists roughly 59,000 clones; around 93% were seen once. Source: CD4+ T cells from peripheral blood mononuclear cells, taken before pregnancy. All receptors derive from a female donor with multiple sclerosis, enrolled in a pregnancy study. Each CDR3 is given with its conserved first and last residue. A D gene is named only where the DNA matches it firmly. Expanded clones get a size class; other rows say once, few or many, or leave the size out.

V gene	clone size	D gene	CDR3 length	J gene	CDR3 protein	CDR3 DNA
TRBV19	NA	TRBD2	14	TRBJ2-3	CASTLAGGPDTQYF	TGTGCCAGTACCCTAGCGGGAGGGCCAGATACGCAGTATTTT
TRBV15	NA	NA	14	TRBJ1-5	CATSIRQINQPQHF	TGTGCCACCAGCATAAGACAGATAAATCAGCCCCAGCATTTT
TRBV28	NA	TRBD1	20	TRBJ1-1	CASGLAPGQGKGGTNTEAFF	TGTGCCAGCGGATTAGCTCCGGGACAGGGTAAAGGAGGGACGAACACTGAAGCTTTCTTT
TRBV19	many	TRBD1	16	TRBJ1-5	CASSKNGGQSNQPQHF	TGTGCCAGTAGTAAAAACGGGGGACAGAGCAATCAGCCCCAGCATTTT
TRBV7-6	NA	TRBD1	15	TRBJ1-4	CASSPRQGGHEKLFF	TGTGCCAGCAGCCCTCGACAGGGCGGGCACGAAAAACTGTTTTTT
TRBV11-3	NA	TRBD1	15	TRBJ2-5	CASSQGTAAQETQYF	TGTGCCAGCAGCCAGGGGACAGCAGCACAAGAGACCCAGTACTTC
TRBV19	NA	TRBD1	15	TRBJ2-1	CASSSDRGIYNEQFF	TGTGCCAGTAGCTCGGACAGGGGGATATACAATGAGCAGTTCTTC
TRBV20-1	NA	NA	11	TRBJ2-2	CSARLVGELFF	TGCAGTGCTCGACTAGTAGGGGAGCTGTTTTTT
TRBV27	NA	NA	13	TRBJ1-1	CASRKHQATEAFF	TGTGCCAGCAGGAAACATCAGGCAACTGAAGCTTTCTTT
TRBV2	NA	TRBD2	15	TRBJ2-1	CASREGGRPSNEQFF	TGTGCCAGCAGAGAGGGCGGGAGACCTTCCAATGAGCAGTTCTTC
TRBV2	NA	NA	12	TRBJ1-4	CASMRGGEKLFF	TGTGCCAGCATGAGGGGAGGTGAAAAACTGTTTTTT
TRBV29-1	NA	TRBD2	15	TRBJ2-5	CSVEGTSGRIKTQYF	TGCAGCGTTGAAGGGACTAGCGGGAGGATAAAGACCCAGTACTTC
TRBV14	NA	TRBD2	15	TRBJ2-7	CASSQDRLASYEQYF	TGTGCCAGCAGCCAAGATCGACTAGCCTCCTACGAGCAGTACTTC
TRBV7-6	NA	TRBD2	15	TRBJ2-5	CASSLGTSGRETQYF	TGTGCCAGCAGCTTAGGTACTAGCGGTAGGGAGACCCAGTACTTC
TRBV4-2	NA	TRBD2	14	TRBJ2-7	CASSQGLAGSEQYF	TGTGCCAGCAGCCAAGGACTAGCGGGTTCCGAGCAGTACTTC
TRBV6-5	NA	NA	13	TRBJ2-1	CASRDIALGEQFF	TGTGCCAGCAGGGATATAGCTCTCGGTGAGCAGTTCTTC
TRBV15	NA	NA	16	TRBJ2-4	CATSRFGITGLNIQYF	TGTGCCACCAGCCGATTCGGGATCACCGGATTGAACATTCAGTACTTC
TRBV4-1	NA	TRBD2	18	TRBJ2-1	CASSQDFRTSGSDNEQFF	TGCGCCAGCAGCCAAGACTTCCGGACTAGCGGATCCGACAATGAGCAGTTCTTC
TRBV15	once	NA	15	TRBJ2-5	CATSRDRGQIGTQYF	TGTGCCACCAGCAGAGATAGGGGCCAAATCGGGACCCAGTACTTC
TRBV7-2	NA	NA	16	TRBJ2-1	CASSTQGRGSYNEQFF	TGTGCCAGCAGCACCCAGGGGAGGGGATCCTACAATGAGCAGTTCTTC
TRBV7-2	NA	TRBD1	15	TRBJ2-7	CASSSYPGTGGEQYF	TGTGCCAGCAGCTCCTACCCCGGGACAGGGGGCGAGCAGTACTTC
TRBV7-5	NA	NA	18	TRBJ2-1	CARSLGGPPDLPYNEQFF	TGTGCCAGAAGCTTAGGGGGGCCCCCCGACTTACCCTACAATGAGCAGTTCTTC
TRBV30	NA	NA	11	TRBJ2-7	CAWGDIYEQYF	TGTGCCTGGGGCGACATATACGAGCAGTACTTC
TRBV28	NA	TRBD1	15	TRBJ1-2	CASSLSSGGLVGYTF	TGTGCCAGCAGTTTATCTTCAGGGGGCCTGGTTGGCTACACCTTC
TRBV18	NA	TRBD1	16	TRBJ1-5	CASSRTGGPSNQPQHF	TGTGCCAGCTCCCGGACAGGGGGACCCAGCAATCAGCCCCAGCATTTT
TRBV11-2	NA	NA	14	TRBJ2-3	CASSLQRGTDTQYF	TGTGCCAGCAGCTTACAGAGGGGCACAGATACGCAGTATTTT
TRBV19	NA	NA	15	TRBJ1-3	CASSISSGSGNTIYF	TGTGCCAGTAGTATTTCCAGTGGCTCTGGAAACACCATATATTTT
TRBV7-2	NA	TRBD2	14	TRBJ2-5	CASSQSGGPETQYF	TGTGCCAGCAGCCAATCGGGAGGACCAGAGACCCAGTACTTC
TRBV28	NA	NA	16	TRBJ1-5	CASSLPSAYSNQPQHF	TGTGCCAGCAGTTTGCCTTCTGCCTATAGCAATCAGCCCCAGCATTTT
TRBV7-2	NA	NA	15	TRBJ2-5	CASSLAAIGSETQYF	TGTGCCAGCAGCTTAGCAGCGATTGGATCAGAGACCCAGTACTTC
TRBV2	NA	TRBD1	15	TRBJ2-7	CASSDRDRPTYEQYF	TGTGCCAGCAGTGATCGGGACAGGCCTACCTACGAGCAGTACTTC
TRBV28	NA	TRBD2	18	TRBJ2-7	CASSPSGLAVKYSYEQYF	TGTGCCAGCAGTCCCTCGGGACTAGCGGTTAAATATTCCTACGAGCAGTACTTC
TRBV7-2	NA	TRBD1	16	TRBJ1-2	CASSLGGTGSYNGYTF	TGTGCCAGCAGCTTAGGGGGGACAGGGTCGTATAATGGCTACACCTTC
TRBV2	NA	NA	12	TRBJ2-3	CASKPAEDTQYF	TGTGCCAGCAAGCCAGCGGAGGATACGCAGTATTTT
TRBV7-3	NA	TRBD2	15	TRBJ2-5	CASSPRLAGIETQYF	TGTGCCAGCAGCCCCCGACTAGCGGGAATCGAGACCCAGTACTTC
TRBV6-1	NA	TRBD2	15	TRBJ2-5	CASRPLAGGERTQYF	TGTGCCAGCAGACCTTTAGCGGGGGGGGAACGGACCCAGTACTTC
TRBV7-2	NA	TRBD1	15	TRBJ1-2	CASSFGPGGAHGYTF	TGTGCCAGCAGCTTTGGGCCAGGGGGCGCGCATGGCTACACCTTC
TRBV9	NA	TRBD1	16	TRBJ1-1	CASSLGTGVGNTEAFF	TGTGCCAGCAGCCTCGGGACAGGGGTAGGGAACACTGAAGCTTTCTTT
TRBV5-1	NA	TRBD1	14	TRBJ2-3	CASALDRGTDTQYF	TGCGCCAGCGCGTTGGACAGGGGCACAGATACGCAGTATTTT
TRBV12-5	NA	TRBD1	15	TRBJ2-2	CASGRDRVGTGELFF	TGTGCTAGTGGTCGGGACAGGGTCGGCACCGGGGAGCTGTTTTTT
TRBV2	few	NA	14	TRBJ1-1	CASNRDSLGTEAFF	TGTGCCAGCAACCGAGACAGTCTGGGGACTGAAGCTTTCTTT
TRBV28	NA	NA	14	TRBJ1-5	CASSLPQGNQPQHF	TGTGCCAGCAGTTTACCCCAGGGCAATCAGCCCCAGCATTTT
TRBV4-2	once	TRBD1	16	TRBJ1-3	CASSQDRDSSGNTIYF	TGTGCCAGCAGCCAAGATCGGGACAGCTCTGGAAACACCATATATTTT
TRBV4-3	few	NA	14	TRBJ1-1	CASARKAGDTEAFF	TGCGCCAGCGCCCGAAAGGCAGGGGACACTGAAGCTTTCTTT
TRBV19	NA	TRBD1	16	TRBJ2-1	CASSTGQGTFSVEQFF	TGTGCCAGTAGTACCGGACAGGGGACTTTCTCGGTTGAGCAGTTCTTC
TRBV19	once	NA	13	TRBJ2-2	CASCPRSSGELFF	TGTGCCAGCTGTCCGAGGTCGAGTGGGGAGCTGTTTTTT
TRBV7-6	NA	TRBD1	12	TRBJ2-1	CASSFRTGEQFF	TGTGCCAGCAGCTTCCGGACAGGGGAGCAGTTCTTC
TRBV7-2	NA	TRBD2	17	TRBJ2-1	CASSLAHSSGNYNEQFF	TGTGCCAGCAGCTTAGCGCATTCTAGCGGGAATTACAATGAGCAGTTCTTC
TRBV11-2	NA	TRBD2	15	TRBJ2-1	CASSLTSGANNEQFF	TGTGCCAGCAGCCTGACTAGCGGAGCCAACAATGAGCAGTTCTTC
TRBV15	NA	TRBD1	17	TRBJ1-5	CATSRMGTGRGNQPQHF	TGTGCCACCAGCAGGATGGGGACAGGGAGAGGAAATCAGCCCCAGCATTTT
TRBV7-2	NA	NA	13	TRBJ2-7	CASSLTGTYEQYF	TGTGCCAGCAGTTTGACAGGGACTTACGAGCAGTACTTC
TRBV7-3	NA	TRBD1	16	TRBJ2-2	CASSSVSRGFTGELFF	TGTGCCAGCAGCTCGGTTTCCAGGGGGTTTACCGGGGAGCTGTTTTTT